This T cell receptor (gamma chain) originates from a study of gamma delta lymphoproliferative disorders and STAT genes. Study-wide context: For the delta chain, EuroClonality-NGS standard procedure was applied. General study results and limits: Leukemic cells skewed toward terminal effectors, unlike likely varied control T cells.

TCRdb re-called the multiplex PCR reads using CATT. This sample carries approximately 2,000 gamma-chain clones, approximately 6.7% of them seen once, and the ten largest clones take 55% to 70%. PBMCs from patients and controls supplied the genomic DNA for sequencing. Sequenced patients had a median age of around 60 years. This clone was seen repeatedly, ten times or more. What it binds is unknown. The clonotype originates from a human donor with gamma-delta T-cell large granular lymphocyte leukemia. Sequencing was carried out using blood.

CDR3 loop: CALWEVHKDYKKLF. In DNA, the CDR3 is TGTGCCTTGTGGGAGGTGCATAAAGATTATAAGAAACTCTTT. V and J are TRGV9 and TRGJ1 or TRGJ2. No J gene was available from TCRdb, and it was assigned here by a germline match of the DNA. Trimming took 0 bases from V and 5 from J; bases not matched to a gene: 7. CDR1 GITISATS and CDR2 ISYDGTV come from the germline V gene (reference sequence). This CDR3 spans 14 amino acids.